This T cell receptor (beta chain) was observed in a study of T cells in Graves' hyperthyroidism and ophthalmopathy. Study context: Before treatment of any kind, peripheral blood was taken at initial diagnosis.

The study defined stable Graves' hyperthyroidism as no ophthalmopathy progression within 18 months. Amplification targeted TCR beta CDR3 regions from RNA transcripts. The primer set for the first-round RT-PCR of the TCR CDR3 was HTBI. Using its own MiXCR run on the multiplex PCR reads, TCRdb lists one record per CDR3 protein. The sample holds over 700,000 distinct CDR3 sequences, 38% seen once. V lost 0 bases, J lost 6 bases, and 7 bases stayed unmatched. CDR3 length: 15 residues. The germline V gene has CDR1 SGHRS and CDR2 YFSETQ. The chain links TRBV5-1 to TRBJ2-7; 9 bases agree with TRBD1. The receptor's source is a man younger than 30 with Graves' hyperthyroidism. Sequencing input: blood. CDR3 DNA: TGCGCCAGCAGCTTGGCCAAGGACAGGGGAGGCGAGCAGTACTTC. Residues: CASSLAKDRGGEQYF.